These 28 T cell receptor beta chains share one sample of origin, sequenced in a study of cytomegalovirus exposure and HLA in healthy donors. Sequenced by immunoSEQ multiplex PCR; TCRdb stores in-frame clones only, minus some. This table holds 150,000 to 200,000 clones, roughly nine tenths found once. Specimen: PBMCs. Receptor source: a man younger than 45 in good health and CMV-seropositive.

This chain uses TRBV5-4 with TRBJ2-5; D is unclear. Germline V gene data show CDR1 as SGHNT and CDR2 as YYREEE (reference sequence). There are 12 residues in the CDR3. With 1 base removed from V and 5 bases from J, the gap between germline ends came to 6 bases. The CDR3 DNA sequence: TGTGCCAGCAGCTTGCTAGAGGAGACCCAGTACTTC. Its translation: CASSLLEETQYF. Full variable domain (outside the CDR3, taken from reference TRBV5-4 and TRBJ2-5): ETGVTQSPTHLIKTRGQQVTLRCSSQSGHNTVSWYQQALGQGPQFIFQYYREEENGRGNFPPRFSGLQFPNYSSELNVNALELDDSALYLCASSLLEETQYFGPGTRLLVL.

J is TRBJ2-5 and V is TRBV11-3, with 8 bases matching TRBD1. Germline CDR1 is SGHNT and CDR2 is YENEEA. The CDR3 loop spans 15 amino acids. Trimming cost V 5 bases and J 4 bases; bases outside gene matches: 9. CDR3 region: CASSPGLGTGETQYF. CDR3 coding DNA: TGTGCCAGCAGCCCCGGGCTGGGGACAGGAGAGACCCAGTACTTC.

CDR3 region: CASSQGAGWKLFF. Written as DNA, the CDR3 is TGCGCCAGCAGCCAAGGTGCGGGTTGGAAACTGTTTTTT. The rearrangement uses TRBV4-3 and TRBJ1-4; the D is unclear. Germline V gene lookup returns CDR1 LGHNA and CDR2 YSLEER. This CDR3 is built from 13 residues. V was clipped by 1 base and J by 11 bases, with 11 bases between them.

The chain joins TRBV19 to TRBJ1-1; D is undetermined. Germline-derived CDR1 and CDR2 are LNHDA and SQIVND (reference sequence). This CDR3 contains 14 residues. Trimming took off 3 bases at V and 8 bases at J, with 16 bases between the two ends. The CDR3 loop is CASSINSGWGEAFF. The CDR3 DNA is TGTGCCAGTAGTATCAACAGTGGGTGGGGAGAAGCTTTCTTT.

The chain has TRBV6-4 and TRBJ2-2, with D maybe TRBD1 (5 bases). The CDR3 is 15 residues long. CDR1 and CDR2 from the germline V gene are MRHNA and SNTAGT. V gave up 3 bases and J gave up 6 bases, with 14 bases separating them. The CDR3 bases are TGTGCCAGCAGTGAAAGGGCAGGGCGGCCCGGGGAGCTGTTTTTT. This codes for CASSERAGRPGELFF.

The chain combines TRBV6-5 with TRBJ1-2, with D perhaps matching TRBD1 (5 bases). CDR3 size: 14 residues. Germline CDR1 MNHEY, CDR2 SVGAGI. V dropped 7 bases and J dropped 1 base, with 13 bases sitting between them. In DNA form, the CDR3 reads TGTGCCAGCACCCTGAGTGGGGGTAACTATGGCTACACCTTC. Translating gives CASTLSGGNYGYTF.

The chain combines TRBV27 with TRBJ2-3; D not certain. CDR3 length: 12 amino acids. Trimming took off 6 bases at V and 4 bases at J, with 8 bases between the two ends. The germline CDR1 and CDR2 sequences are MNHEY and SMNVEV (reference sequence). The CDR3 region has the DNA TGTGCCAGCAGGCCTGGGGCAGATACGCAGTATTTT. Translation: CASRPGADTQYF.

The gene calls are TRBV28 and TRBJ2-3, with 8 bases identical to TRBD2. CDR1 and CDR2 from the germline V gene are MDHEN and SYDVKM. Unmatched junction bases numbered 9, after V lost 2 bases and J lost 5 bases. The CDR3 consists of 16 residues. In nucleotides, the CDR3 is TGTGCCAGCAGTTTAGCGGGCGGCGGGAGGTTAGATACGCAGTATTTT. It translates to CASSLAGGGRLDTQYF.

DNA of the CDR3: TGTGCCAGCAAACCCGACCGGGACTTGAGCACAGATACGCAGTATTTT. Protein product: CASKPDRDLSTDTQYF. This chain links TRBV5-6 with TRBJ2-3; D is perhaps TRBD2 (6 bases). Trimming shortened V by 6 bases and J by 0 bases, and 17 bases separated the two germline ends. Germline CDR1 reads SGHDT; CDR2 reads YYEEEE. This CDR3 contains 16 residues.

J is TRBJ2-3 and V is TRBV30, with D hard to call. With 0 bases removed from V and 4 bases from J, the gap between germline ends came to 5 bases. Germline values: CDR1 GTSNPN, CDR2 SVGIG (reference sequence). This CDR3 has 12 amino acids. CDR3 in amino acids: CAWSVVSDTQYF. CDR3 nucleotide sequence: TGTGCCTGGAGTGTAGTGTCAGATACGCAGTATTTT.

The chain uses TRBV4-1 and TRBJ2-7; 10 nucleotides match TRBD2. CDR1 and CDR2 from the germline V gene are MGHRA and YSYEKL. With 1 base clipped from V and 3 bases from J, the junction kept 3 bases outside the gene matches. The CDR3 loop spans 15 amino acids. The CDR3 sequence: CASSQAASGGYEQYF. The CDR3 region has the DNA TGCGCCAGCAGCCAAGCGGCTAGCGGGGGCTACGAGCAGTACTTC.

V is TRBV29-1 and J is TRBJ2-2; a possible D gene is TRBD1 (8 bases). CDR3 size: 13 residues. Germline V CDR1 and CDR2: SQVTM, ANQGSEA. V lost 7 bases and J 5 bases, leaving 14 bases between the germline ends. CDR3 loop: CSANRGGTGELFF. The CDR3 DNA follows: TGCAGCGCCAACAGGGGGGGGACCGGGGAGCTGTTTTTT.

V gene TRBV5-4 combines with J gene TRBJ2-7; 11 nucleotides agree with TRBD2. Unmatched junction bases numbered 3, after V lost 3 bases and J lost 4 bases. The V gene's germline CDR1 is SGHNT and CDR2 YYREEE (reference sequence). The CDR3 consists of 14 residues. The DNA for the CDR3 is TGTGCCAGCAGCTCGGGACTAGCGGATTACGAGCAGTACTTC. It encodes CASSSGLADYEQYF.

The V and J genes are TRBV2 and TRBJ2-1; D not certain. The germline V gene has CDR1 SNHLY and CDR2 FYNNEI. The CDR3 is made up of 12 amino acids. The V end lost 6 bases, the J end lost 7 bases, and 10 bases lay between the germline ends. DNA for the CDR3: TGTGCCAGCAGAATCGAATCTAATGAGCAGTTCTTC. It translates to CASRIESNEQFF.

This clone was recorded only once. This rearrangement joins TRBV5-6 to TRBJ2-5; 8 bases fit TRBD1. V gave up 0 bases and J gave up 0 bases; unmatched junction bases: 4. Germline V gene data show CDR1 as SGHDT and CDR2 as YYEEEE. CDR3 size: 16 residues. CDR3 in amino acids: CASSLGRTGYQETQYF. In DNA, the CDR3 is TGTGCCAGCAGCTTGGGGAGGACAGGGTACCAAGAGACCCAGTACTTC.

The V call is TRBV5-6, the J call TRBJ2-2; tentatively, D is TRBD2 (7 bases). With 2 bases removed from V and 4 bases from J, the gap between germline ends came to 18 bases. Germline V lookup: CDR1 SGHDT, CDR2 YYEEEE. There are 17 residues in the CDR3. The CDR3 region is CASSLGGARRSTGELFF. The CDR3, as DNA: TGTGCCAGCAGCTTAGGGGGGGCGCGTCGTAGCACCGGGGAGCTGTTTTTT. The complete variable domain, with remaining parts taken from reference TRBV5-6 and TRBJ2-2, reads DAGVTQSPTHLIKTRGQQVTLRCSPKSGHDTVSWYQQALGQGPQFIFQYYEEEERQRGNFPDRFSGHQFPNYSSELNVNALLLGDSALYLCASSLGGARRSTGELFFGEGSRLTVL.

This clone was counted once. The chain uses TRBV27 and TRBJ1-6; D remains ambiguous. The germline V gene encodes CDR1 MNHEY and CDR2 SMNVEV (reference sequence). The CDR3 is 15 amino acids. V was cut by 6 bases and J by 7 bases, with 16 bases left in between. The CDR3, as DNA: TGTGCCAGCAGCCCAGCGGGGTCTCGAAATTCACCCCTCCACTTT. Residues: CASSPAGSRNSPLHF.

V is TRBV11-3 and J is TRBJ2-3, with D perhaps TRBD2 (6 bases). Germline V gives CDR1 SGHNT, CDR2 YENEEA. The CDR3 runs 15 residues. V gave up 6 bases and J gave up 1 base, with 14 bases separating them. The CDR3: CASRYESGRTDTQYF. The DNA for the CDR3 is TGTGCCAGCAGATATGAGAGCGGGCGCACAGATACGCAGTATTTT.

The rearrangement links TRBV6-4 to TRBJ2-7; TRBD1 matches 9 bases. The ends lost 5 bases at V and 5 bases at J; junction bases unmatched: 7. Germline CDR1 and CDR2: MRHNA and SNTAGT. The CDR3 covers 14 residues. The CDR3 loop is CASSSRDRAHEQYF. The CDR3 coding sequence is TGTGCCAGCAGTTCCCGGGACAGGGCCCACGAGCAGTACTTC.

The chain couples TRBV15 to TRBJ1-4, with TRBD1 matching over 9 bases. The CDR3 has 16 amino acids. Looked up from germline, CDR1 is LNHNV and CDR2 is YYDKDF (reference sequence). The J segment lost 8 bases and the V segment lost 5 bases, leaving 12 bases of the junction unmatched. The DNA for the CDR3 is TGTGCCACCAGCGGAAAAAGGGACAGGGAGGGAGAAAAACTGTTTTTT. Amino acid sequence: CATSGKRDREGEKLFF. The variable domain in full, completed from reference TRBV15 and TRBJ1-4, reads DAMVIQNPRYQVTQFGKPVTLSCSQTLNHNVMYWYQQKSSQAPKLLFHYYDKDFNNEADTPDNFQSRRPNTSFCFLDIRSPGLGDTAMYLCATSGKRDREGEKLFFGSGTQLSVL.

The J gene is TRBJ2-7, the V gene TRBV5-6, with TRBD2 matching 13 bases. V gave up 4 bases and J gave up 6 bases; unmatched junction bases: 4. In germline, CDR1 is SGHDT, CDR2 YYEEEE. The CDR3 loop spans 14 amino acids. CDR3: CASSGGLAGREQYF. The CDR3 DNA sequence: TGTGCCAGCAGCGGGGGACTAGCGGGACGCGAGCAGTACTTC.

The J gene is TRBJ1-6, the V gene TRBV27, with 7 bases matching TRBD1. The germline V gene has CDR1 MNHEY and CDR2 SMNVEV (reference sequence). This CDR3 is 17 amino acids long. V lost 0 bases and J lost 5; bases outside the gene matches: 7. The CDR3 protein is CASSLSYPGTDNSPLHF. Written as DNA, the CDR3 is TGTGCCAGCAGTTTATCCTACCCCGGGACAGATAATTCACCCCTCCACTTT.

The gene calls are TRBV27 and TRBJ2-2; D is undetermined. Germline CDR1 reads MNHEY; CDR2 reads SMNVEV (reference sequence). This CDR3 is 16 amino acids long. V lost 3 bases and J 2 bases, leaving 13 bases between the germline ends. CDR3 region: CASSFSSRYNTGELFF. The CDR3 coding sequence is TGTGCCAGCAGTTTCAGTAGCCGCTATAACACCGGGGAGCTGTTTTTT.

The gene calls are TRBV6-5 and TRBJ2-3; TRBD1 matches 7 bases. V shed 3 bases, J shed 6 bases, and the junction held 6 bases outside the gene matches. CDR3 length equals 14 residues. CDR1 is MNHEY, CDR2 SVGAGI, per germline. This chain's CDR3 is CASSYPSQGDTQYF. The DNA of the CDR3 is TGTGCCAGCAGTTATCCATCACAGGGGGATACGCAGTATTTT.

The CDR3 nucleotides are TGCAGCGTTGAGGGGACAGGGGGCATGGCTTTCTTT. This gives the protein CSVEGTGGMAFF. The chain carries TRBV29-1 and TRBJ1-1, with 12 bases aligning to TRBD1. CDR1 is SQVTM and CDR2 is ANQGSEA in the germline V gene. The CDR3 is 12 residues long. V lost 3 bases, J lost 11 bases, and 4 bases stayed unmatched.

This chain links TRBV12-5 with TRBJ2-2, with 11 bases identical to TRBD1. This CDR3 comprises 15 residues. The germline V gene has CDR1 LGHNT and CDR2 FRNRAP. J gave up 4 bases and V 3 bases, and 1 base lay outside the gene matches. The CDR3 nucleotides read TGTGCTAGTGGTTTCGGGACAGGGGGCACCGGGGAGCTGTTTTTT. Translated, it gives CASGFGTGGTGELFF.

The chain employs TRBV18 and TRBJ2-1; 7 nucleotides line up with TRBD2. From germline, CDR1 is KGHSH and CDR2 LQKENI. The length of the CDR3 is 17 residues. With V trimmed by 1 base and J by 0 bases, 6 bases remained unmatched. CDR3 region: CASSPRDYPSSYNEQFF. The CDR3, as DNA: TGTGCCAGCTCACCACGGGACTATCCGAGCTCCTACAATGAGCAGTTCTTC. Filled out from reference TRBV18 and TRBJ2-1, the complete variable domain reads NAGVMQNPRHLVRRRGQEARLRCSPMKGHSHVYWYRQLPEEGLKFMVYLQKENIIDESGMPKERFSAEFPKEGPSILRIQQVVRGDSAAYFCASSPRDYPSSYNEQFFGPGTRLTVL.

The chain joins TRBV27 to TRBJ2-7, with 8 bases fitting TRBD2. CDR3 length: 15 amino acids. CDR1 is MNHEY and CDR2 is SMNVEV in the germline V gene (reference sequence). Unmatched junction bases numbered 9, after V lost 3 bases and J lost 5 bases. DNA for the CDR3: TGTGCCAGCAGTTTCCGAGCGGGAGCGCCCCACGAGCAGTACTTC. The encoded protein is CASSFRAGAPHEQYF.